This record concerns one TCR beta chain sequence. Single viable CD3+CD4+CD8-CD45RO+ cells were sorted as the memory CD4+ T cells. CMV serostatus came from serum IgG against pp150, pp28, p38, p52. As handled by the study authors: After removing out-of-frame reads, 2,204,828 distinct TCRbeta sequences remained. Measured with immunoSEQ multiplex PCR; TCRdb has only the in-frame clones, and not every one. V and J calls and clone size are given by that table; D and trimming were obtained from the DNA. The sample shows 50,000 or so clones, about four fifths of them seen only once. Germline CDR1 is SGHRS and CDR2 is YFSETQ. The germline V and J ends were trimmed by 0 bases and 3 bases, with 7 bases remaining between them. This CDR3 contains 14 residues. These data belong to a study of memory CD4+ T cells and cytomegalovirus serostatus.

This TCR derives from an adult in good health and CMV-seronegative. The sequenced sample was memory CD4+ T cells from blood. The chain couples TRBV5-1 to TRBJ1-3; no clear D. The CDR3 region is CASSLEGYGNTIYF. CDR3 coding DNA: TGCGCCAGCAGCTTGGAGGGATATGGAAACACCATATATTTT.